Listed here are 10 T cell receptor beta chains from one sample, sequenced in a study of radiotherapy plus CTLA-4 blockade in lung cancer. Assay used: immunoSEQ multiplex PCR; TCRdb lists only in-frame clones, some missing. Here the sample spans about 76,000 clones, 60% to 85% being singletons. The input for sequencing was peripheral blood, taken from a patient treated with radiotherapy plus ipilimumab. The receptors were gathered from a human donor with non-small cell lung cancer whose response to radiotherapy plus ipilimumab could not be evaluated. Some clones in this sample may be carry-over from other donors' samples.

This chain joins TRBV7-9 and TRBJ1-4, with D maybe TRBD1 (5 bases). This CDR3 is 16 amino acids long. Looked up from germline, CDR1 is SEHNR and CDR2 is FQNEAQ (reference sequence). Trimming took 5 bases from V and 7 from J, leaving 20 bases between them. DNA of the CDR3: TGTGCCAGCAGCCCCCTTGGGGTAGGGGCGACTGAAAAACTGTTTTTT. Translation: CASSPLGVGATEKLFF. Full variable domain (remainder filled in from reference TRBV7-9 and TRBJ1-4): DTGVSQNPRHKITKRGQNVTFRCDPISEHNRLYWYRQTLGQGPEFLTYFQNEAQLEKSRLLSDRFSAERPKGSFSTLEIQRTEQGDSAMYLCASSPLGVGATEKLFFGSGTQLSVL.

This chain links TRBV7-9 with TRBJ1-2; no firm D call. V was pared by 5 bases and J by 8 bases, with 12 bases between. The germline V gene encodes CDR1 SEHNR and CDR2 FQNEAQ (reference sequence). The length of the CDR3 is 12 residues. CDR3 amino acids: CASSPLEGGYTF. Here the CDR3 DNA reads TGTGCCAGCAGCCCCCTCGAGGGAGGCTACACCTTC.

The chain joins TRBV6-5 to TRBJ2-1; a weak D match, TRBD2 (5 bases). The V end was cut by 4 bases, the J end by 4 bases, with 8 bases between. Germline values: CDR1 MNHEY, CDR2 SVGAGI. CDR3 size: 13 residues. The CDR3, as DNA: TGTGCCAGCAGTTTTGGACTTTACAATGAGCAGTTCTTC. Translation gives CASSFGLYNEQFF.

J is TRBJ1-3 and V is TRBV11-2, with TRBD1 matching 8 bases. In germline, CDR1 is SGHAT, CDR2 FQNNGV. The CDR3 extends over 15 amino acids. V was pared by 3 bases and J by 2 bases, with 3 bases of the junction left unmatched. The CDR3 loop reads CASSFGTGTGNTIYF. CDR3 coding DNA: TGTGCCAGCAGCTTCGGGACAGGCACTGGAAACACCATATATTTT.

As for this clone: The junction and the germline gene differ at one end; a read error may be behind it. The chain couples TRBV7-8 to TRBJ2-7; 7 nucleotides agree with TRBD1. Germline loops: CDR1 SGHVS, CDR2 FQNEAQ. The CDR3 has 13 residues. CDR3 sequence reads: CASSLAGQGVGNF. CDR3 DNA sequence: TGTGCCAGCAGCTTAGCGGGGCAGGGGGTGGGTAACTTC. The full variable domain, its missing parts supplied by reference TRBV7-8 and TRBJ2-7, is GAGVSQSPRYKVAKRGQDVALRCDPISGHVSLFWYQQALGQGPEFLTYFQNEAQLDKSGLPSDRFFAERPEGSVSTLKIQRTQQEDSAVYLCASSLAGQGVGNFGPGTRLTVT.

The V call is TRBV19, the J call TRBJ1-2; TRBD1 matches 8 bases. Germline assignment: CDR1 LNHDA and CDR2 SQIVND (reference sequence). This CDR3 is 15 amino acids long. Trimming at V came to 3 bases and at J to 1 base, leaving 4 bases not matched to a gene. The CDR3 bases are TGTGCCAGTAGTATTCGACAGGGGCTTAACTATGGCTACACCTTC. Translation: CASSIRQGLNYGYTF.

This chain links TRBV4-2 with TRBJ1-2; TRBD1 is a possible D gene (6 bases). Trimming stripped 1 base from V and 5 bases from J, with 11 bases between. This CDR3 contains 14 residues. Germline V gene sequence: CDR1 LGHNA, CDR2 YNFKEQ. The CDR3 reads CASSQGTATYGYTF. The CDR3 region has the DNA TGTGCCAGCAGCCAAGGGACAGCGACGTATGGCTACACCTTC.

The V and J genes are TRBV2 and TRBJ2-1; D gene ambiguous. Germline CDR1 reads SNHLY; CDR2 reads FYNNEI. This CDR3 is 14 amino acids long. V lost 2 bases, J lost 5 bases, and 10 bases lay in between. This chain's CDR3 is CASSETRSHNEQFF. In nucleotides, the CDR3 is TGTGCCAGCAGTGAAACGAGATCACACAATGAGCAGTTCTTC.

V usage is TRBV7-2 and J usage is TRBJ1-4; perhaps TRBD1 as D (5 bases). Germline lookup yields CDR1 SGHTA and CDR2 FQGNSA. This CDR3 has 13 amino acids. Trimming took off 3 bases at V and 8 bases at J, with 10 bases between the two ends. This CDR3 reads CASSFQGGEKLFF. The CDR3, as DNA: TGTGCCAGCAGCTTCCAGGGTGGGGAAAAACTGTTTTTT.

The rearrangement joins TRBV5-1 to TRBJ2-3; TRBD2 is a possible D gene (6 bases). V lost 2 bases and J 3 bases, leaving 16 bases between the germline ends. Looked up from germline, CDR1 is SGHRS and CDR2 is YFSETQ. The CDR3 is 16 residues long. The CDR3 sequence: CASSFNSGGITDTQYF. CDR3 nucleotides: TGCGCCAGCAGCTTTAATAGCGGAGGAATAACAGATACGCAGTATTTT.